The next 18 T cell receptor beta chains were all read from a single sample in a study of molecular identifiers for immune sequencing clone quantification (dated by TCRdb to 2016 to 2019). The library was made by PCR. This sample was sequenced with an Illumina HiSeq 4000. TCRdb handled the public reads itself, with Q25 trimming in fastp and clone calling in MiXCR, and kept productive beta chains. When rows share a CDR3 protein, they turn into one entry using the most common DNA and genes. The sample records 400,000 to 600,000 distinct CDR3 sequences, 20% to 25% of which are singletons. The top ten constitute 0.7% to 0.95% of the sample. The sample taken for sequencing was naive CD8+ T cells from blood, with Jurkat cell RNA spiked in. Per the publication, the cell subset or site label means: FACS-sorted CD8+CD4-CCR7+CD45RA+ naive T cells. These receptors all come from a human donor in good health. Some libraries in this study had Jurkat cell RNA spiked in.

This clonotype has at least ten counts. The chain carries TRBV10-3 and TRBJ1-5; D gene unclear. This CDR3 comprises 9 residues. Between the trimmed V and J ends, which lost 10 bases and 2 bases, there was a span of 0 bases. Germline V gene data show CDR1 as ENHRY and CDR2 as SYGVKD. The CDR3 loop is CASNQPQHF. Here the CDR3 DNA reads TGTGCCAGCAATCAGCCCCAGCATTTT.

Comments on this clonotype: The conserved phenylalanine or tryptophan is not found at the CDR3 terminus, so this likely reflects a read error. The chain carries TRBV24-1 and TRBJ1-5; D is perhaps TRBD1 (5 bases). Trimming removed 2 bases at V and 7 bases at J, with 8 bases between. Germline loops: CDR1 KGHDR, CDR2 SFDVKD. The CDR3 contains 13 residues. The CDR3 protein is CATSDSRGQPQHS. The CDR3 DNA reads as TGTGCCACCAGTGATTCCCGGGGCCAGCCCCAGCATTCT.

In its sample, this clonotype was seen many times. CDR3 in DNA: TGTGCCAGCAGTTACTCGCAGCGGGGGGAAGAGACCCAGTACTTC. It codes for CASSYSQRGEETQYF. The gene calls are TRBV6-2 or TRBV6-3 and TRBJ2-5; TRBD2 aligns across 9 bases. Germline trimming cut 0 bases from V and 3 bases from J; bases unmatched to any gene: 2. Looked up from germline, CDR1 is MNHEY and CDR2 is SVGEGT. This CDR3 is 15 amino acids long.

This clonotype appeared many times. This rearrangement joins TRBV4-3 to TRBJ2-7; 9 positions match TRBD1. Per germline, CDR1 LGHNA and CDR2 YSLEER. J was trimmed by 3 bases and V by 4 bases; bases with no gene match: 4. The CDR3 covers 14 residues. The CDR3 DNA sequence: TGCGCCAGCAGCCCGGGACAGGGTATCTACGAGCAGTACTTC. Translated, it gives CASSPGQGIYEQYF.

This clonotype was detected many times. The chain recombines TRBV29-1 with TRBJ1-2, with no clear D. V was cut by 3 bases and J by 8 bases, with 10 bases left in between. Germline V gene lookup returns CDR1 SQVTM and CDR2 ANQGSEA. The CDR3 is made up of 11 amino acids. The CDR3 loop is CSVERSGGYTF. In DNA form, the CDR3 reads TGCAGCGTTGAGCGGAGCGGCGGCTACACCTTC.

This clonotype was counted many times. The rearrangement joins TRBV7-9 to TRBJ2-1; 8 bases agree with TRBD2. Per the germline V gene, CDR1 is SEHNR and CDR2 is FQNEAQ (reference sequence). J gave up 4 bases and V 6 bases, and 8 bases lay outside the gene matches. This CDR3 region has 15 residues. In DNA, the CDR3 is TGTGCCAGCAGGTCGGGGGGGCGCCTTTACAATGAGCAGTTCTTC. It translates to CASRSGGRLYNEQFF.

This clonotype occurred a few times. The chain uses TRBV4-1 and TRBJ1-5; D remains unclear. Trimming stripped 1 base from V and 2 bases from J, with 9 bases between. The CDR3 is 15 amino acids. The V gene's germline CDR1 is MGHRA and CDR2 YSYEKL. This CDR3 reads CASSQGMGGNQPQHF. In DNA form, the CDR3 reads TGCGCCAGCAGCCAAGGGATGGGTGGCAATCAGCCCCAGCATTTT.

This clonotype was recorded many times. The chain combines TRBV7-9 with TRBJ1-1; D gene unclear. This CDR3 spans 17 amino acids. The germline V and J ends were trimmed by 3 bases and 1 base, with 18 bases remaining between them. Germline V gene lookup returns CDR1 SEHNR and CDR2 FQNEAQ (reference sequence). The CDR3 here is CASSFVGVGIKNTEAFF. The CDR3 nucleotides are TGTGCCAGCAGCTTCGTTGGAGTGGGGATCAAGAACACTGAAGCTTTCTTT.

Regarding this clonotype: Possible read error: a much larger clone is one base away. The chain joins TRBV6-6 to TRBJ2-7, with D possibly being TRBD1 or TRBD2 (5 bases each). The germline V gene has CDR1 MNHNY and CDR2 SVGAGI (reference sequence). The CDR3 extends over 15 amino acids. The DNA for the CDR3 is TGTGCCGGCAGTTACTCTTCGGGACGGGATTACGAGCAGTACTTC. It yields the protein CAGSYSSGRDYEQYF.

The gene calls are TRBV30 and TRBJ2-6; the D is unclear. Germline-derived CDR1 and CDR2 are GTSNPN and SVGIG (reference sequence). CDR3 length: 15 amino acids. Trimming left V 0 bases short and J 3 bases short, with 9 bases between. The CDR3 reads CAWSVWRYGANVLTF. In nucleotides, the CDR3 is TGTGCCTGGAGTGTTTGGCGGTATGGGGCCAACGTCCTGACTTTC.

This clonotype was observed at least ten times. The chain links TRBV7-2 to TRBJ2-7, with 11 nucleotides matching TRBD2. The CDR3 covers 17 residues. From germline, CDR1 is SGHTA and CDR2 FQGNSA. The V gene end was trimmed by 4 bases and the J gene end by 2 bases; junction bases not matched to a gene: 10. CDR3 residues: CASSSLLAGEGPYEQYF. In nucleotides, the CDR3 is TGTGCCAGCAGCTCCCTACTAGCGGGAGAGGGGCCCTACGAGCAGTACTTC.

This clonotype was picked up many times. The rearrangement uses TRBV7-2 and TRBJ1-5, with a tentative D call TRBD1 (6 bases). V lost 5 bases to trimming and J lost 7 bases, with 15 bases between them. Germline V gene sequence: CDR1 SGHTA, CDR2 FQGNSA. The CDR3 length is 14 residues. CDR3 protein: CASSLTQGRQPQHF. In DNA form, the CDR3 reads TGTGCCAGCAGCCTCACCCAGGGGCGGCAGCCCCAGCATTTT. Full variable domain (missing parts from reference TRBV7-2 and TRBJ1-5): GAGVSQSPSNKVTEKGKDVELRCDPISGHTALYWYRQSLGQGLEFLIYFQGNSAPDKSGLPSDRFSAERTGGSVSTLTIQRTQQEDSAVYLCASSLTQGRQPQHFGDGTRLSIL.

There are many counts of this clonotype. The chain carries TRBV4-3 and TRBJ2-6, with D hard to call. CDR3 length: 16 amino acids. Germline-derived CDR1 and CDR2 are LGHNA and YSLEER. Trimming removed 3 bases from V and 2 bases from J, with 11 bases in between. The CDR3 DNA is TGCGCCAGCAGCCATAGATGGCCAGCTGGGGCCAACGTCCTGACTTTC. Its protein product is CASSHRWPAGANVLTF.

This clonotype was seen repeatedly, ten times or more. This chain uses TRBV13 with TRBJ2-1, with 9 bases fitting TRBD2. Germline CDR1 reads PRHDT; CDR2 reads FYEKMQ (reference sequence). V dropped 4 bases and J dropped 8; count of bases not matched to a gene: 9. The CDR3 spans 15 residues. The CDR3 DNA reads TGTGCCAGCAGCTCCGCGGGGGGGTTGGAAGATGAGCAGTTCTTC. Its protein is CASSSAGGLEDEQFF.

This clonotype was recorded many times. CDR3 bases: TGCGCCAGCAGCCAAGTGTTAGAGGTAGCAGATACGCAGTATTTT. Amino acids: CASSQVLEVADTQYF. The chain combines TRBV4-1 with TRBJ2-3; D is undetermined. The CDR3 has 15 residues. Germline CDR1 reads MGHRA; CDR2 reads YSYEKL. The germline V and J ends were trimmed by 1 base and 4 bases, with 12 bases remaining between them.

The rearrangement joins TRBV3-1 to TRBJ2-6; 7 bases are a match to TRBD1. CDR3 length equals 17 residues. CDR1 LGHDT and CDR2 YNNKEL come from the germline V gene (reference sequence). Germline trimming cut 7 bases from V and 18 bases from J; bases unmatched to any gene: 27. CDR3 amino acids: CASTKTGLSSGANVSTF. DNA for the CDR3: TGTGCCAGCACCAAGACAGGGCTAAGCTCTGGGGCCAACGTCTCGACTTTC.

The sample holds many counts of this clonotype. The chain couples TRBV25-1 to TRBJ2-7; 7 nucleotides agree with TRBD1. The trim removed 4 bases at V and 4 bases at J, leaving 4 bases unmatched. The CDR3 runs 13 residues. Germline values: CDR1 MGHDK, CDR2 SYGVNS. CDR3 in amino acids: CASSAGGVYEQYF. In DNA, the CDR3 is TGTGCCAGCAGTGCAGGGGGAGTTTACGAGCAGTACTTC.

This clonotype has only a few counts. The chain combines TRBV7-9 with TRBJ1-1; no clear D. Trimming shortened V by 5 bases and J by 1 base, and 11 bases separated the two germline ends. The CDR3 consists of 14 residues. Germline V CDR1 and CDR2: SEHNR, FQNEAQ (reference sequence). For the CDR3, the DNA is TGTGCCAGCAGCCCTCCTTACGCGAACACTGAAGCTTTCTTT. Its translation: CASSPPYANTEAFF. The complete variable domain, with remaining parts taken from reference TRBV7-9 and TRBJ1-1, reads DTGVSQNPRHKITKRGQNVTFRCDPISEHNRLYWYRQTLGQGPEFLTYFQNEAQLEKSRLLSDRFSAERPKGSFSTLEIQRTEQGDSAMYLCASSPPYANTEAFFGQGTRLTVV.